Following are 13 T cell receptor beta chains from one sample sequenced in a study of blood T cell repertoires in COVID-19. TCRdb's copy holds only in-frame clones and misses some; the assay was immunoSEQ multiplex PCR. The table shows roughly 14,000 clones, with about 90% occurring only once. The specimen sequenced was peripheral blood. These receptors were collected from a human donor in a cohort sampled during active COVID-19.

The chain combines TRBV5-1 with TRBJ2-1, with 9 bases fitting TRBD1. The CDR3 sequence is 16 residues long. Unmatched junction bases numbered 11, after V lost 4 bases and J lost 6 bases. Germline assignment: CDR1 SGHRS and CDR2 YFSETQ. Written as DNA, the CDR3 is TGCGCCAGCAGCCCAGGGGTTGGGACAGGGCTCAATGAGCAGTTCTTC. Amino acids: CASSPGVGTGLNEQFF. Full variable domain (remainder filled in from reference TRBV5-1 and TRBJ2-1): KAGVTQTPRYLIKTRGQQVTLSCSPISGHRSVSWYQQTPGQGLQFLFEYFSETQRNKGNFPGRFSGRQFSNSRSEMNVSTLELGDSALYLCASSPGVGTGLNEQFFGPGTRLTVL.

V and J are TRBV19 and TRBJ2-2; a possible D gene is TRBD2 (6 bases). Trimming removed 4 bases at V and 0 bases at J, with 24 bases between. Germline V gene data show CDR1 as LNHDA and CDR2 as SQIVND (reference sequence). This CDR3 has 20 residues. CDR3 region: CASSNWGERYVDTNTGELFF. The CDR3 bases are TGTGCCAGTAGTAATTGGGGGGAACGATATGTCGACACGAACACCGGGGAGCTGTTTTTT.

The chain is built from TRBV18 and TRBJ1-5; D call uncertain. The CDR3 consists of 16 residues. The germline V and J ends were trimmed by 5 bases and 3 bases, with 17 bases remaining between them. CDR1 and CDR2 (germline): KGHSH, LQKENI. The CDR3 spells CASSKSAQGVNQPQHF. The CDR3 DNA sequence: TGTGCCAGCTCAAAAAGCGCTCAAGGCGTCAATCAGCCCCAGCATTTT.

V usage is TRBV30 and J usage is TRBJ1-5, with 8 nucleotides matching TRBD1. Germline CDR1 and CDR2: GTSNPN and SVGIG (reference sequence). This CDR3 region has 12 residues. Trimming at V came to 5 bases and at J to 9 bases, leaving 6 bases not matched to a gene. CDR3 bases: TGTGCCTGGGGACAGGGATCAGGGCCCCAGCATTTT. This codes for CAWGQGSGPQHF. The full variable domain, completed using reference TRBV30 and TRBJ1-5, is SQTIHQWPATLVQPVGSPLSLECTVEGTSNPNLYWYRQAAGRGLQLLFYSVGIGQISSEVPQNLSASRPQDRQFILSSKKLLLSDSGFYLCAWGQGSGPQHFGDGTRLSIL.

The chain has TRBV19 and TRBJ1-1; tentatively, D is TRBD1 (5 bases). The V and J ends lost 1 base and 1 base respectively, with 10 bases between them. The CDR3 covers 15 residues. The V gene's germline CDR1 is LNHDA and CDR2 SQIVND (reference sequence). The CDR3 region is CASSIAGHTNTEAFF. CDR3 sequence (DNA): TGTGCCAGTAGTATAGCAGGACATACGAACACTGAAGCTTTCTTT. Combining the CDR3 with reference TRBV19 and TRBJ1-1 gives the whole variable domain DGGITQSPKYLFRKEGQNVTLSCEQNLNHDAMYWYRQDPGQGLRLIYYSQIVNDFQKGDIAEGYSVSREKKESFPLTVTSAQKNPTAFYLCASSIAGHTNTEAFFGQGTRLTVV.

CDR3 loop: CASSQRLGVQYF. The CDR3, as DNA: TGTGCCAGCAGCCAAAGACTAGGGGTACAGTACTTC. The chain has TRBV3-1 (or the pseudogene TRBV3-2) and TRBJ2-7; D possibly corresponds to TRBD2 (6 bases). The CDR3 is 12 residues long. Germline V lookup: CDR1 LGHDT, CDR2 YNNKEL (reference sequence). Between the trimmed V and J ends, which lost 2 bases and 10 bases, there was a span of 12 bases.

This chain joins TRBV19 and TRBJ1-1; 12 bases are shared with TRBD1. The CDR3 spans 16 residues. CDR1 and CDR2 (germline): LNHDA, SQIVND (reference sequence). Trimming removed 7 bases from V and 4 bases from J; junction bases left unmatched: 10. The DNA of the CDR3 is TGTGCCAGTACCCGAGGGGGACAGGGGGCAAGCACTGAAGCTTTCTTT. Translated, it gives CASTRGGQGASTEAFF.

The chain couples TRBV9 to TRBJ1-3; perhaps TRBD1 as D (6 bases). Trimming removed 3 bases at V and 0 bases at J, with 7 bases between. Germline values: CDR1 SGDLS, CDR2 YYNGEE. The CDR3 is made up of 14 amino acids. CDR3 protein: CASSGTASGNTIYF. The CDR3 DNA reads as TGTGCCAGCAGCGGGACAGCCTCTGGAAACACCATATATTTT. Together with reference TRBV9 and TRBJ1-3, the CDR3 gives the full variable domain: DSGVTQTPKHLITATGQRVTLRCSPRSGDLSVYWYQQSLDQGLQFLIQYYNGEERAKGNILERFSAQQFPDLHSELNLSSLELGDSALYFCASSGTASGNTIYFGEGSWLTVV.

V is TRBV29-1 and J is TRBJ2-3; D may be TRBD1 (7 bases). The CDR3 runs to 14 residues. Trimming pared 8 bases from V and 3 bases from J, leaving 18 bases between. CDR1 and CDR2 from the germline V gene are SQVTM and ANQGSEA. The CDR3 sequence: CSTQMTGTTDTQYF. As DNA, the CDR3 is TGCAGCACGCAAATGACAGGGACTACAGATACGCAGTATTTT.

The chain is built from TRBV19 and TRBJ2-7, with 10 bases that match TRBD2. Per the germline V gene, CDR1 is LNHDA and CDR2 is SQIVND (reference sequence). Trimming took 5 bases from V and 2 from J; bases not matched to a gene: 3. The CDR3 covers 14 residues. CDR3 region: CASSLTSGAYEQYF. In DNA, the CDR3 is TGTGCCAGTAGTTTAACTAGCGGGGCCTACGAGCAGTACTTC.

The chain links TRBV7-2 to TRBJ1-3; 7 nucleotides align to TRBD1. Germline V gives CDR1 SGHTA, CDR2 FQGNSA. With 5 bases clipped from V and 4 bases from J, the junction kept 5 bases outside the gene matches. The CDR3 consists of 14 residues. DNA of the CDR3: TGTGCCAGCAGCCAGTTCAGGGGGGGAAACACCATATATTTT. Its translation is CASSQFRGGNTIYF.

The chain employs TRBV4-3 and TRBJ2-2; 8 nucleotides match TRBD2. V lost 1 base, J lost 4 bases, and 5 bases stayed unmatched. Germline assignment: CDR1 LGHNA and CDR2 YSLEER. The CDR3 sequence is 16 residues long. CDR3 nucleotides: TGCGCCAGCAGCCAAGGACCGGGACTAGGCACCGGGGAGCTGTTTTTT. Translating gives CASSQGPGLGTGELFF.

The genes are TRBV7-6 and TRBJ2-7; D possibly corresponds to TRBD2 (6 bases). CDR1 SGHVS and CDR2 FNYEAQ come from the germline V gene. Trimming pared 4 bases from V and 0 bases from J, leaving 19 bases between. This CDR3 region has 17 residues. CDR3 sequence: CASSSPRERANSYEQYF. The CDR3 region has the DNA TGTGCCAGCAGCTCACCCCGAGAGCGGGCGAACTCCTACGAGCAGTACTTC.